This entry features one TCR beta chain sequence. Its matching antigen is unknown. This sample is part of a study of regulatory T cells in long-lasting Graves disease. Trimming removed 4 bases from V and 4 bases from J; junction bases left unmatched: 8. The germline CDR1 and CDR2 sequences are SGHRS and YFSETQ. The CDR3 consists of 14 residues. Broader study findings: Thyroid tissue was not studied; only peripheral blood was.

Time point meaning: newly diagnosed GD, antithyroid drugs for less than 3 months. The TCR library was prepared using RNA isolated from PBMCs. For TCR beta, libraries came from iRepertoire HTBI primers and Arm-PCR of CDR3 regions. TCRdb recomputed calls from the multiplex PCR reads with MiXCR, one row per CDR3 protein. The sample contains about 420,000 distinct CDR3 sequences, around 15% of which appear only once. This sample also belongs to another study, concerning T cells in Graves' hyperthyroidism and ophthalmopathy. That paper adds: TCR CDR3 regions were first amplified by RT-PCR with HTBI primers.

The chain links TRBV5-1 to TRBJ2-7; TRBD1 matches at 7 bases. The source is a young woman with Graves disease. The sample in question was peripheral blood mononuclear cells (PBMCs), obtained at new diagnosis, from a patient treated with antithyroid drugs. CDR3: CASSGTVPSYEQYF. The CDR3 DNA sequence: TGCGCCAGCAGCGGGACAGTCCCCTCTTACGAGCAGTACTTC.